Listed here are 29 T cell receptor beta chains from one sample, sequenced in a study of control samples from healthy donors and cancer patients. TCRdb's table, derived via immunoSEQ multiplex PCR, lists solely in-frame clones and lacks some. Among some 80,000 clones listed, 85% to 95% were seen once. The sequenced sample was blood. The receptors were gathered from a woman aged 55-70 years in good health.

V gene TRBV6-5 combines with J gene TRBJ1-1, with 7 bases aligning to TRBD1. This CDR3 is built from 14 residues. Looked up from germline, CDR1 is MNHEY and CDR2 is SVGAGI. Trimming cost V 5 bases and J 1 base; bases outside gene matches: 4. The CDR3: CASSPRQGNTEAFF. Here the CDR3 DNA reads TGTGCCAGCAGTCCACGACAGGGGAACACTGAAGCTTTCTTT.

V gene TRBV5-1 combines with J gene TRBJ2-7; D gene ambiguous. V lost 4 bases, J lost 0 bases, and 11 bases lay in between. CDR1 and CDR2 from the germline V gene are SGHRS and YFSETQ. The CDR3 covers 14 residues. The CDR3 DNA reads TGCGCCAGCAGCCCCATGGGCGTCTCCTACGAGCAGTACTTC. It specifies CASSPMGVSYEQYF.

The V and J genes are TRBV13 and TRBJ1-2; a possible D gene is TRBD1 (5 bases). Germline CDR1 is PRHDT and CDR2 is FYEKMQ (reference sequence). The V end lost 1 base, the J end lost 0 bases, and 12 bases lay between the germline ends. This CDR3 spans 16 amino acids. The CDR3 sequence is CASSLAGEGSNYGYTF. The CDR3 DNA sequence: TGTGCCAGCAGCTTAGCGGGGGAGGGATCTAACTATGGCTACACCTTC.

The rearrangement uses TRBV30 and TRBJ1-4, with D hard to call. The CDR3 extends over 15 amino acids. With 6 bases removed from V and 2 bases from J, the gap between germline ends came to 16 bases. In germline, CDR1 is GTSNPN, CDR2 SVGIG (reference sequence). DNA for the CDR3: TGTGCCTGTACCGTCAGAAGTGGCACTAATGAAAAACTGTTTTTT. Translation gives CACTVRSGTNEKLFF.

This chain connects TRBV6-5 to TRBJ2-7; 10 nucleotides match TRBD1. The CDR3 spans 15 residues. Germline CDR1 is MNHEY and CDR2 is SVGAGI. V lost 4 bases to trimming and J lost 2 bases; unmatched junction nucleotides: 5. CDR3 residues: CASSSPGQGTYEQYF. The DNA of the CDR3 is TGTGCCAGCAGTTCCCCGGGACAGGGGACCTACGAGCAGTACTTC.

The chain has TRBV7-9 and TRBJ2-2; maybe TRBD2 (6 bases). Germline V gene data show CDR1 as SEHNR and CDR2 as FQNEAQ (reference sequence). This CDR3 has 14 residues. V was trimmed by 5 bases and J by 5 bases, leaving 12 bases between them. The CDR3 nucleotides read TGTGCCAGCAGCGAGCGGCGGGGTACCGGGGAGCTGTTTTTT. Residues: CASSERRGTGELFF.

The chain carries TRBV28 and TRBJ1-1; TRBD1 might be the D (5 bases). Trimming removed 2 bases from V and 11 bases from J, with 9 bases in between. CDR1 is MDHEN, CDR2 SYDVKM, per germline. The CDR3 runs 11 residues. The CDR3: CASSLRGRAFF. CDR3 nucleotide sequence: TGTGCCAGCAGTTTAAGGGGAAGGGCTTTCTTT.

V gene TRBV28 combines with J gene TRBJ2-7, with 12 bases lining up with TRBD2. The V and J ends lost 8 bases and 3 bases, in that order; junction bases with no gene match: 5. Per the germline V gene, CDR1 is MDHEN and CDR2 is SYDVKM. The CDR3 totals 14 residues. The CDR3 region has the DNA TGTGCCAGCGCCGGGACTAGCGGGTTCTACGAGCAGTACTTC. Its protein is CASAGTSGFYEQYF.

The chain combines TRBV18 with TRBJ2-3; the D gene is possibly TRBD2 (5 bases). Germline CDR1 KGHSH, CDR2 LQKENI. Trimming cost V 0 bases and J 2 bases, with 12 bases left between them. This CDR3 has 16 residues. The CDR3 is CASSPPRAGFTDTQYF. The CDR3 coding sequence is TGTGCCAGCTCACCACCTAGGGCGGGCTTCACAGATACGCAGTATTTT. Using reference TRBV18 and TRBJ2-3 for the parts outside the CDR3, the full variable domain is NAGVMQNPRHLVRRRGQEARLRCSPMKGHSHVYWYRQLPEEGLKFMVYLQKENIIDESGMPKERFSAEFPKEGPSILRIQQVVRGDSAAYFCASSPPRAGFTDTQYFGPGTRLTVL.

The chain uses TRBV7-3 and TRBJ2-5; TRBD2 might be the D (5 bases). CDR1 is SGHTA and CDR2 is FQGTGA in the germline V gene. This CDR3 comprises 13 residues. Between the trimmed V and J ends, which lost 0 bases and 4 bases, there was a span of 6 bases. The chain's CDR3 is CASSLTGVETQYF. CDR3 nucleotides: TGTGCCAGCAGCTTAACCGGGGTAGAGACCCAGTACTTC.

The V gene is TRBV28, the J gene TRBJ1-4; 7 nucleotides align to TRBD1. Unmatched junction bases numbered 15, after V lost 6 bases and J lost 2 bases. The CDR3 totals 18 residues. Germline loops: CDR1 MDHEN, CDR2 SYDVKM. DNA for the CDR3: TGTGCCAGCAGGACGGACAGGAGGACCGGTTCTACTAATGAAAAACTGTTTTTT. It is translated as CASRTDRRTGSTNEKLFF. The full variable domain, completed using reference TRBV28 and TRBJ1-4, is DVKVTQSSRYLVKRTGEKVFLECVQDMDHENMFWYRQDPGLGLRLIYFSYDVKMKEKGDIPEGYSVSREKKERFSLILESASTNQTSMYLCASRTDRRTGSTNEKLFFGSGTQLSVL.

The CDR3 protein is CASSWDRGNTEAFF. The CDR3 DNA is TGTGCCAGCAGCTGGGACAGGGGGAACACTGAAGCTTTCTTT. The V and J genes are TRBV5-5 and TRBJ1-1; 10 bases match TRBD1. The CDR3 has 14 residues. CDR1 SGHKS and CDR2 YYEKEE come from the germline V gene (reference sequence). J lost 1 base, V lost 3 bases, and 0 bases had no gene match.

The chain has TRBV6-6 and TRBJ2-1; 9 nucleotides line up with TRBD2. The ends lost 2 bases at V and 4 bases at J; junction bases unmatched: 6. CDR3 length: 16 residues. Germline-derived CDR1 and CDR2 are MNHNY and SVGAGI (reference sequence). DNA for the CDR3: TGTGCCAGCAGTTACGGGACTAGCCCAAGGTACAATGAGCAGTTCTTC. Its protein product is CASSYGTSPRYNEQFF.

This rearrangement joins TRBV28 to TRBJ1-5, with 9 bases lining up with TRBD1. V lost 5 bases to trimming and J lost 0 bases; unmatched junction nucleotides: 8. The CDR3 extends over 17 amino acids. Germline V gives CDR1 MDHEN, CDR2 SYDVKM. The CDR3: CASSGAGTGYSNQPQHF. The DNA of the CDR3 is TGTGCCAGCAGTGGGGCGGGGACAGGGTATAGCAATCAGCCCCAGCATTTT. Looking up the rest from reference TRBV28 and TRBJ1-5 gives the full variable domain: DVKVTQSSRYLVKRTGEKVFLECVQDMDHENMFWYRQDPGLGLRLIYFSYDVKMKEKGDIPEGYSVSREKKERFSLILESASTNQTSMYLCASSGAGTGYSNQPQHFGDGTRLSIL.

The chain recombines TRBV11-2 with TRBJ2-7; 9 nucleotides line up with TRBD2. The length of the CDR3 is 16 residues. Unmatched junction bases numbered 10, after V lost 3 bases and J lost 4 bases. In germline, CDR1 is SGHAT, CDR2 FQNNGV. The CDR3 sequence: CASSFTSSGEPYEQYF. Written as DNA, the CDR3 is TGTGCCAGCAGCTTTACCTCTAGCGGGGAGCCTTACGAGCAGTACTTC.

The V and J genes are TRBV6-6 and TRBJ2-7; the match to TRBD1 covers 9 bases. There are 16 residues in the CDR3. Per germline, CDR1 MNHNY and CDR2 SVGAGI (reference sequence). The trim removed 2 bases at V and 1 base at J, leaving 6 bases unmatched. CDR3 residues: CASSYVPGQGSYEQYF. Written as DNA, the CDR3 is TGTGCCAGCAGTTACGTCCCCGGACAGGGGTCCTACGAGCAGTACTTC.

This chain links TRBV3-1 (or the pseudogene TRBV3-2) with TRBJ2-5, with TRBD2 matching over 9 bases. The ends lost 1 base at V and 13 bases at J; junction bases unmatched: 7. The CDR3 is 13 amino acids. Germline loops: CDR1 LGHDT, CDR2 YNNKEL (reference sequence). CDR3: CASSQALAGTPYF. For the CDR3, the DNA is TGTGCCAGCAGCCAAGCTCTAGCGGGAACGCCGTACTTC.

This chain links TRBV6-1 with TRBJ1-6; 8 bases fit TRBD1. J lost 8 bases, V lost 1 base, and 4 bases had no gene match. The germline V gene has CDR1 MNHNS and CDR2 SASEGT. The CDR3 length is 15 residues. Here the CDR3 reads CASSEGTGWDSPLHF. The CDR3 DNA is TGTGCCAGCAGTGAAGGGACAGGGTGGGATTCACCCCTCCACTTT.

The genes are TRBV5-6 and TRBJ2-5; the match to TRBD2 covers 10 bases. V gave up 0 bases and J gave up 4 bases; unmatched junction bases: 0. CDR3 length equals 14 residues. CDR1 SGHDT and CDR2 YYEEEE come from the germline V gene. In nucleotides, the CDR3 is TGTGCCAGCAGCTTGGGACTAGCGGGAGAGACCCAGTACTTC. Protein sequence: CASSLGLAGETQYF.

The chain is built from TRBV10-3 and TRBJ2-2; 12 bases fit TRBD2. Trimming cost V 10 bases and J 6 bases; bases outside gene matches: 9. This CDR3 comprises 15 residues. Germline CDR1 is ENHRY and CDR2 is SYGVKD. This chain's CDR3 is CATQTSGSGAGELFF. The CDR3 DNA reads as TGTGCCACCCAGACTAGCGGGAGTGGGGCCGGGGAGCTGTTTTTT.

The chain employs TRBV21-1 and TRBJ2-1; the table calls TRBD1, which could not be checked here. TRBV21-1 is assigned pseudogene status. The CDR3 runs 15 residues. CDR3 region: CASSYRDRGHGEQFF. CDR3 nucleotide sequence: TGTGCCAGCAGCTACCGGGACAGGGGGCATGGTGAGCAGTTCTTC.

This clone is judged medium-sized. CDR3 bases: TGTGCCAGCAGCTCCGTAGCGGGAAGTCCCTACAATGAGCAGTTCTTC. Translation gives CASSSVAGSPYNEQFF. The chain joins TRBV27 to TRBJ2-1; 8 bases fit TRBD2. The CDR3 consists of 16 residues. Germline V gives CDR1 MNHEY, CDR2 SMNVEV (reference sequence). Unmatched junction bases numbered 9, after V lost 6 bases and J lost 2 bases.

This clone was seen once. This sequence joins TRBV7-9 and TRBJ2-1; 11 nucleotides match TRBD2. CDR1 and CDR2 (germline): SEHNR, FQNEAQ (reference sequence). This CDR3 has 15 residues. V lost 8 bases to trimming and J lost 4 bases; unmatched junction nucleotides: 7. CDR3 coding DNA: TGTGCCAGCGCCCAGACTAGCGGGAAGTACAATGAGCAGTTCTTC. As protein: CASAQTSGKYNEQFF.

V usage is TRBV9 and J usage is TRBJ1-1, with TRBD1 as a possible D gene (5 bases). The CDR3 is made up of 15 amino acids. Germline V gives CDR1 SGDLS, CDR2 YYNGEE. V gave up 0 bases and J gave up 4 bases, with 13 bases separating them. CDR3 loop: CASSVESGKSTEAFF. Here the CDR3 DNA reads TGTGCCAGCAGCGTAGAATCAGGGAAAAGCACTGAAGCTTTCTTT.

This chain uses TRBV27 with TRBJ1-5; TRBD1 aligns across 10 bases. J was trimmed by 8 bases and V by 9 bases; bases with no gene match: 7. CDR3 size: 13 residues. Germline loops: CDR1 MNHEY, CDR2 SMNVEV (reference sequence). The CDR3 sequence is CASQTGGGEPQHF. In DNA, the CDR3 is TGTGCCAGTCAGACAGGGGGCGGAGAGCCCCAGCATTTT.

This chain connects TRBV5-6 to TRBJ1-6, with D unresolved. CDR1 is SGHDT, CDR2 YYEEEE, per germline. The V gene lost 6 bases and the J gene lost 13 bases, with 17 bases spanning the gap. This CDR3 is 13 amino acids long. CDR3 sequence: CASKRDPGEPLHF. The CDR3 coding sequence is TGTGCCAGCAAACGCGACCCCGGAGAGCCCCTCCACTTT.

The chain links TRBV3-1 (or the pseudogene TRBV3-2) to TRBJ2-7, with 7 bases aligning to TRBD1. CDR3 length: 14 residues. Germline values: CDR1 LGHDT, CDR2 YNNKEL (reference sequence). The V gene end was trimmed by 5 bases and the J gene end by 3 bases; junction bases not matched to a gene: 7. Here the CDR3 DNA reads TGTGCCAGCAGCACTCGGACAGGAAGCTACGAGCAGTACTTC. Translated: CASSTRTGSYEQYF.

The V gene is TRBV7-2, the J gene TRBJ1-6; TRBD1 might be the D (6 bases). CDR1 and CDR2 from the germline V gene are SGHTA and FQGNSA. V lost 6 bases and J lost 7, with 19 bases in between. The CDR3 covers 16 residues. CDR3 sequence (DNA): TGTGCCAGCAGACTAAGGGGGTTGGATTCGAATTCACCCCTCCACTTT. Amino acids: CASRLRGLDSNSPLHF. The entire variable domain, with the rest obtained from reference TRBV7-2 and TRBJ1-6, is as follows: GAGVSQSPSNKVTEKGKDVELRCDPISGHTALYWYRQSLGQGLEFLIYFQGNSAPDKSGLPSDRFSAERTGGSVSTLTIQRTQQEDSAVYLCASRLRGLDSNSPLHFGNGTRLTVT.

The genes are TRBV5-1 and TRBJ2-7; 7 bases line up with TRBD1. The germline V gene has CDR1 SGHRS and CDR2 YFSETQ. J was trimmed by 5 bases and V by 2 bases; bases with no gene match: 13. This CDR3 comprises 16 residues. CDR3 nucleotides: TGCGCCAGCAGCTTAAATCCGGGACAGCTATTCGACGAGCAGTACTTC. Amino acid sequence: CASSLNPGQLFDEQYF.